Shown below are 10 T cell receptor beta chains from a single sample sequenced in a study of breast tumors, draining lymph nodes, adjacent tissues. TCRdb ran MiXCR on the multiplex PCR reads and lists one entry per CDR3 protein. The data contain approximately 52,000 distinct CDR3 sequences, around 40% of them singletons. The source material was breast tumor tissue. These receptors were taken from a female donor with breast cancer. Some clones in this sample may be carry-over from other donors' samples.

This clonotype was counted ten times or more. This chain links TRBV19 with TRBJ2-5; unclear D gene. Deletions cut 1 base from V and 1 base from J, with 10 bases between. Germline V gives CDR1 LNHDA, CDR2 SQIVND (reference sequence). This CDR3 region has 15 residues. CDR3 in amino acids: CASSIGSPVQETQYF. In nucleotides, the CDR3 is TGTGCCAGTAGTATAGGGAGTCCTGTCCAAGAGACCCAGTACTTC.

Notes on this clonotype: The junction shows a germline mismatch at one end, possibly a read error. The chain combines TRBV3-1 with TRBJ2-7; D perhaps matches TRBD2 (5 bases). Germline V gives CDR1 LGHDT, CDR2 YNNKEL (reference sequence). This CDR3 is 14 amino acids long. The CDR3 region is CAGSHSGLGTEQYF. The CDR3, as DNA: TGCGCCGGCAGCCACTCCGGACTTGGAACCGAGCAGTACTTC.

The CDR3 region is CAIRSTSGSTDTQYF. CDR3 sequence (DNA): TGTGCCATCAGATCGACTAGCGGTAGCACAGATACGCAGTATTTT. The rearrangement uses TRBV10-3 and TRBJ2-3; 9 nucleotides line up with TRBD2. V gave up 6 bases and J gave up 0 bases; unmatched junction bases: 4. This CDR3 region has 15 residues. Germline assignment: CDR1 ENHRY and CDR2 SYGVKD.

The V call is TRBV6-4, the J call TRBJ2-1, with 9 bases identical to TRBD2. This CDR3 spans 11 amino acids. Germline CDR1 MRHNA, CDR2 SNTAGT. The V gene end was trimmed by 8 bases and the J gene end by 10 bases; junction bases not matched to a gene: 3. In DNA, the CDR3 is TGTGCCAGCGGAGCGGGAGGAGAGCAGTTCTTC. It translates to CASGAGGEQFF.

The chain has TRBV20-1 and TRBJ1-2; D gene unclear. V dropped 3 bases and J dropped 13 bases, with 21 bases sitting between them. The germline V gene encodes CDR1 DFQATT and CDR2 SNEGSKA (reference sequence). CDR3 size: 13 residues. The CDR3 sequence: CSASPRSNYACTF. CDR3 bases: TGCAGTGCTAGCCCCAGGTCAAACTATGCCTGCACCTTC.

Remarks on this clonotype: This clone may be a read error of a much larger clone one base away. This rearrangement joins TRBV7-2 to TRBJ1-1; D ambiguous. CDR1 and CDR2 (germline): SGHTA, FQGNSA. This CDR3 has 15 amino acids. This CDR3 reads CASSLVGWPDTEASF. CDR3 sequence (DNA): TGTGCCAGCAGCTTAGTTGGCTGGCCAGACACTGAAGCTTCCTTT.

This clonotype was observed a handful of times. A much more abundant neighbour one base away suggests this may be a read error. This sequence joins TRBV20-1 and TRBJ2-7; no clear D gene. Germline V gene sequence: CDR1 DFQATT, CDR2 SNEGSKA (reference sequence). The CDR3 covers 14 residues. Written as DNA, the CDR3 is TGCGGTGCCAATGAGCTGACTGTCCGCTCCGAGCAGTACTTC. This codes for CGANELTVRSEQYF.

Ten or more counts support this clonotype. V usage is TRBV19 and J usage is TRBJ2-3; the match to TRBD2 covers 9 bases. Germline CDR1 reads LNHDA; CDR2 reads SQIVND (reference sequence). The V and J ends lost 6 bases and 1 base, in that order; junction bases with no gene match: 2. The CDR3 consists of 14 residues. The DNA for the CDR3 is TGTGCCAGTAGGAGGACTAGCGGCACAGATACGCAGTATTTT. It specifies CASRRTSGTDTQYF.

This clonotype was seen many times. The chain joins TRBV19 to TRBJ2-5; 8 nucleotides align to TRBD1. The CDR3 has 14 amino acids. J gave up 4 bases and V 3 bases, and 4 bases lay outside the gene matches. Germline V lookup: CDR1 LNHDA, CDR2 SQIVND (reference sequence). CDR3 amino acids: CASSMGTGRETQYF. CDR3 nucleotide sequence: TGTGCCAGTAGTATGGGGACAGGCCGAGAGACCCAGTACTTC.

This clonotype has only a few counts. A much larger clone lies one base from this, so it may be a read error. This chain links TRBV5-5 with TRBJ2-7; D is unresolved. The germline CDR1 and CDR2 sequences are SGHKS and YYEKEE (reference sequence). The CDR3 spans 11 residues. The CDR3 is CASSLTYAQYF. The CDR3 bases are TGTGCCAGCAGCTTGACATACGCGCAGTACTTC.